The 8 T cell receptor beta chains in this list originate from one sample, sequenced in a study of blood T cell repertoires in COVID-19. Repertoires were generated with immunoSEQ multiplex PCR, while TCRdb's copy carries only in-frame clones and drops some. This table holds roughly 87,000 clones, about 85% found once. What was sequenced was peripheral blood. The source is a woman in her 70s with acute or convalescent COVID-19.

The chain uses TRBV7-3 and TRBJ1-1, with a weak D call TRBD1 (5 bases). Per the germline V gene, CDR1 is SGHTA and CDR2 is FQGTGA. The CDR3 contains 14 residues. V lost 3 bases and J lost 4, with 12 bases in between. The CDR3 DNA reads TGTGCCAGCAGCTTGTTAGGGGCAAGCACTGAAGCTTTCTTT. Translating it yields CASSLLGASTEAFF.

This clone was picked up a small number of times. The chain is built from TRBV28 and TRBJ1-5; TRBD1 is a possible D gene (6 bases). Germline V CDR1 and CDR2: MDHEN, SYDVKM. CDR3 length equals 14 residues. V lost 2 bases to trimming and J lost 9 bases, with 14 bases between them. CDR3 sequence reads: CASSLVGGRWPQHF. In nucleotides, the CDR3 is TGTGCCAGCAGTTTAGTCGGGGGGCGGTGGCCCCAGCATTTT.

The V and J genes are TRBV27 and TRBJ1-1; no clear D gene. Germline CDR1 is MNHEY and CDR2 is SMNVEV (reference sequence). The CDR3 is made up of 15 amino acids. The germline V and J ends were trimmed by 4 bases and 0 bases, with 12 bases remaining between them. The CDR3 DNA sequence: TGTGCCAGCAGTTCTAAAGGGAGGATGAACACTGAAGCTTTCTTT. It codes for CASSSKGRMNTEAFF.

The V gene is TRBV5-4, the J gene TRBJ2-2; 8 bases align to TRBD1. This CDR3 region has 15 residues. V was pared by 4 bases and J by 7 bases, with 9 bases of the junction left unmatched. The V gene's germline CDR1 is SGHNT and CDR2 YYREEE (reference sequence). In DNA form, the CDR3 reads TGTGCCAGCAGCCCCGGGCAGGGGGCCCTCGGGGAGCTGTTTTTT. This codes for CASSPGQGALGELFF.

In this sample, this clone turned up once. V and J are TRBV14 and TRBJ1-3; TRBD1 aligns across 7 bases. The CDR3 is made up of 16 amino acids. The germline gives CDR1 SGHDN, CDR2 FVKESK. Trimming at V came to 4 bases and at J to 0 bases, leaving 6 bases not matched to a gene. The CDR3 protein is CASSLGTVSSGNTIYF. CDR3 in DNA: TGTGCCAGCAGCCTCGGGACAGTGAGCTCTGGAAACACCATATATTTT.

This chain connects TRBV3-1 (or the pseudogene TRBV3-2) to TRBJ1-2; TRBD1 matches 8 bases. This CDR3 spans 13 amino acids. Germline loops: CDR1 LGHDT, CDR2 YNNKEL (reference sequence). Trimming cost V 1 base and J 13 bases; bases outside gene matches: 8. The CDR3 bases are TGTGCCAGCAGCCAAGGGCAGGGGGCGAGTAGCACCTTC. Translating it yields CASSQGQGASSTF.

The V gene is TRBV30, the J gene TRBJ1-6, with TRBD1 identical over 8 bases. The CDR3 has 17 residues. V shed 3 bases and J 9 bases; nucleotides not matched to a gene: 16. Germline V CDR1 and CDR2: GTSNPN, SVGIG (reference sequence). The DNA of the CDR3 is TGTGCCTGGAGGTCAGAGGACTGGACAGGGTATGGTTCACCCCTCCACTTT. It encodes CAWRSEDWTGYGSPLHF.

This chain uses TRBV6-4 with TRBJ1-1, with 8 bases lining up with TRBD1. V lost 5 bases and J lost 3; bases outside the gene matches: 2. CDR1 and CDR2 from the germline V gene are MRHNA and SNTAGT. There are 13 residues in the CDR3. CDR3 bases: TGTGCCAGCAGTTCGACAGGGGACACTGAAGCTTTCTTT. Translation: CASSSTGDTEAFF.